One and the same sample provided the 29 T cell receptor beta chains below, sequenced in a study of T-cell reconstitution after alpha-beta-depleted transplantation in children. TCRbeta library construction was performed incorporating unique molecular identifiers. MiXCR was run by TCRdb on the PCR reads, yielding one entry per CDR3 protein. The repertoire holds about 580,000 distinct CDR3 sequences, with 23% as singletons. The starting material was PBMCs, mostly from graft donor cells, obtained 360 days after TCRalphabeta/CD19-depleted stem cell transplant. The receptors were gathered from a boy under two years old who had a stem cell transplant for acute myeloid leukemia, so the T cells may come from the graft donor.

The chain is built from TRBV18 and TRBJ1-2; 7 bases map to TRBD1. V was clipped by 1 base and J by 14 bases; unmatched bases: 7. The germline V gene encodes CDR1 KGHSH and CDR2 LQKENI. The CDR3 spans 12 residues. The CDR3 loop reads CASSPQGTEGTF. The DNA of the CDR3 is TGTGCCAGCTCACCACAAGGGACAGAAGGAACCTTC.

The CDR3 nucleotides read TGTGCCAGCAGTTTATGGGGGCCATATACAGAGTTTACGAACACTGAAGCTTTCTTT. Its translation is CASSLWGPYTEFTNTEAFF. The V call is TRBV28, the J call TRBJ1-1; D is possibly TRBD1 (5 bases). The CDR3 covers 19 residues. The germline CDR1 and CDR2 sequences are MDHEN and SYDVKM. Trimming pared 0 bases from V and 1 base from J, leaving 21 bases between.

The CDR3 coding sequence is TGTGCCAGCAGCTTAGCGCCGGGAGGATTCACTGAAGCTTTCTTT. Its protein product is CASSLAPGGFTEAFF. The chain links TRBV11-1 to TRBJ1-1; D is ambiguous. Trimming left V 0 bases short and J 4 bases short, with 12 bases between. This CDR3 comprises 15 residues. Germline values: CDR1 SGHAT, CDR2 FQDESV (reference sequence). Full variable domain (rest looked up from reference TRBV11-1 and TRBJ1-1): EAEVAQSPRYKITEKSQAVAFWCDPISGHATLYWYRQILGQGPELLVQFQDESVVDDSQLPKDRFSAERLKGVDSTLKIQPAELGDSAMYLCASSLAPGGFTEAFFGQGTRLTVV.

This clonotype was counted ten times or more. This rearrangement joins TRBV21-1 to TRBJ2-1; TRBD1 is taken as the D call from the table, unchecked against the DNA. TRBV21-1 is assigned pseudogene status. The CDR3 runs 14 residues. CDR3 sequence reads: CASSTDPGGNEQFF. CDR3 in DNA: TGTGCCAGCAGCACCGACCCAGGGGGGAATGAGCAGTTCTTC.

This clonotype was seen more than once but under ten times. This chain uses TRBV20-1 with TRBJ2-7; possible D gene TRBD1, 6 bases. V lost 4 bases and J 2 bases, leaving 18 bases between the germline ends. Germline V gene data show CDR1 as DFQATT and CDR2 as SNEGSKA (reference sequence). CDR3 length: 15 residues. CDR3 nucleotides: TGCAGTGCTACAGACGAGGGGGAGATTGCCTACGAGCAGTACTTC. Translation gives CSATDEGEIAYEQYF.

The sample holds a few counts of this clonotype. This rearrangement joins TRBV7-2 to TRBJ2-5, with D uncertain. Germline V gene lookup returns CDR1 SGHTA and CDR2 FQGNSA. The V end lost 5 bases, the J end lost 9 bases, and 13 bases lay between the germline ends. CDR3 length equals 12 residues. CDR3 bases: TGTGCCAGCAGCCCGAACCCATATTCCCAGTACTTC. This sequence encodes CASSPNPYSQYF.

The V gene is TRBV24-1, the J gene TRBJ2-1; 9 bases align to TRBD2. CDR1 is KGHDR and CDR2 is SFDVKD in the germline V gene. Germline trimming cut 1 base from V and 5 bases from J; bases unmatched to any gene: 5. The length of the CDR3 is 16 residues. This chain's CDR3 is CATSDFVTSGNNEQFF. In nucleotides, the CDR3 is TGTGCCACCAGTGATTTCGTGACTAGCGGAAACAATGAGCAGTTCTTC.

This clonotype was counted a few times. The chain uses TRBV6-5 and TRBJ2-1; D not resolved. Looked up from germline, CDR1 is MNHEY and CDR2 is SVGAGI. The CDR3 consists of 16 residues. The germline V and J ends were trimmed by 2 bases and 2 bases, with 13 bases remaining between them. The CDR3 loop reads CASSYGVAGPYNEQFF. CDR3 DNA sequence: TGTGCCAGCAGTTACGGGGTAGCCGGTCCCTACAATGAGCAGTTCTTC.

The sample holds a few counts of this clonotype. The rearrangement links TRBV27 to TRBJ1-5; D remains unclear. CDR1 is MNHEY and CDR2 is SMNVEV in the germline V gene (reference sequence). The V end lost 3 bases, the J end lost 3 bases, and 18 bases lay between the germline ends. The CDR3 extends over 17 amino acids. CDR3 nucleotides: TGTGCCAGCAGTTTTATCCCGCCTCGGGGTTACAATCAGCCCCAGCATTTT. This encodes CASSFIPPRGYNQPQHF.

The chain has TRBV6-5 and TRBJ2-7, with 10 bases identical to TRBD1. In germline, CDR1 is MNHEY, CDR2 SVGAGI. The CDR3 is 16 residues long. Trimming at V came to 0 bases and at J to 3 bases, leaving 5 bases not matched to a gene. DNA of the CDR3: TGTGCCAGCAGTTACTCAAGACAGGGGGCTCACTACGAGCAGTACGTC. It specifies CASSYSRQGAHYEQYV.

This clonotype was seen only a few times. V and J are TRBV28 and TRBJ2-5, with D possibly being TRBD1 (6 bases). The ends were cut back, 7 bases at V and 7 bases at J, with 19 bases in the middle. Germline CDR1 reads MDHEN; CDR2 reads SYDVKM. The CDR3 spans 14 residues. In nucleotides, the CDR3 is TGTGCCAGCAACCCCGGGACACCTGAAGGGACCCAGTACTTC. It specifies CASNPGTPEGTQYF.

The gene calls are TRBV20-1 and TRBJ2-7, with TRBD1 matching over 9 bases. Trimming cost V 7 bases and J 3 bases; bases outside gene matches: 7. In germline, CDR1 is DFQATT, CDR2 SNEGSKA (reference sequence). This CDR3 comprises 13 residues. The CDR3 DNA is TGCAGTGTCCGGACAGGGGACAACTACGAGCAGTACGTC. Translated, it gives CSVRTGDNYEQYV.

The CDR3 reads CASSIGYGLWQGANTGELFF. In nucleotides, the CDR3 is TGTGCCAGCAGCATTGGTTACGGGCTATGGCAGGGGGCGAACACCGGGGAGCTGTTTTTT. The V gene is TRBV5-6, the J gene TRBJ2-2; 7 nucleotides agree with TRBD1. CDR1 is SGHDT and CDR2 is YYEEEE in the germline V gene. This CDR3 is 20 amino acids long. The trim removed 4 bases at V and 0 bases at J, leaving 18 bases unmatched.

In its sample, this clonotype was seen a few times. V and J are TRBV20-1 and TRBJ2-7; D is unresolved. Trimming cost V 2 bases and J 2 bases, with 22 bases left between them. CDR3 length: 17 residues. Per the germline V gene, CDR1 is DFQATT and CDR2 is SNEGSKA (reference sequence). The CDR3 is CSARIKEARHRTYEQYF. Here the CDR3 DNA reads TGCAGTGCTAGAATAAAAGAAGCCCGGCACAGAACCTACGAGCAGTACTTC.

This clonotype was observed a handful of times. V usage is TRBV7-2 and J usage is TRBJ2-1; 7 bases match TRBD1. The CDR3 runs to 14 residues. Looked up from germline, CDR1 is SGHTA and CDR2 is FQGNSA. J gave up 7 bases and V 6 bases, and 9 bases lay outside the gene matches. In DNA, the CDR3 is TGTGCCAGCAGTCCTGGGAAGGGGGCGAATGAGCAGTTCTTC. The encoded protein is CASSPGKGANEQFF. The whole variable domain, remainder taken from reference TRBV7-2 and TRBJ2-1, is GAGVSQSPSNKVTEKGKDVELRCDPISGHTALYWYRQSLGQGLEFLIYFQGNSAPDKSGLPSDRFSAERTGGSVSTLTIQRTQQEDSAVYLCASSPGKGANEQFFGPGTRLTVL.

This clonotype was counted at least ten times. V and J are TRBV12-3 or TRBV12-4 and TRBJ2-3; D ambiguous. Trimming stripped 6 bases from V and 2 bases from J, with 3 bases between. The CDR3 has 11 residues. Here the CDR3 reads CASRLTDTQYF. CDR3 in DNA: TGTGCCAGCAGACTCACAGATACGCAGTATTTT.

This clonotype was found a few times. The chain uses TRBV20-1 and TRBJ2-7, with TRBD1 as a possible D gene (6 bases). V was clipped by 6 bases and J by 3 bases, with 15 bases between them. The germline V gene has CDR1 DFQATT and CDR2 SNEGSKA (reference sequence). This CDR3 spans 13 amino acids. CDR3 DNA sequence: TGCAGTGCAGAAAAAGGGGGTTACTACGAGCAGTACTTC. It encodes CSAEKGGYYEQYF.

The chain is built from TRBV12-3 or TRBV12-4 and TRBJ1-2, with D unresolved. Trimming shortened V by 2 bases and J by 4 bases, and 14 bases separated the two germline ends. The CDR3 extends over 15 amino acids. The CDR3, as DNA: TGTGCCAGCAGTTTATCGGCAGCCGCGGGCTATGGCTACACCTTC. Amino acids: CASSLSAAAGYGYTF.

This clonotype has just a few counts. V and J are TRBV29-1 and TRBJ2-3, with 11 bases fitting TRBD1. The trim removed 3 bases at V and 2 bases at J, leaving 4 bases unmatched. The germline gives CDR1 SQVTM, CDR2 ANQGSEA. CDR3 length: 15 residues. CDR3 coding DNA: TGCAGCGTTGACCGGACAGGGGGCAACACAGATACGCAGTATTTT. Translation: CSVDRTGGNTDTQYF.

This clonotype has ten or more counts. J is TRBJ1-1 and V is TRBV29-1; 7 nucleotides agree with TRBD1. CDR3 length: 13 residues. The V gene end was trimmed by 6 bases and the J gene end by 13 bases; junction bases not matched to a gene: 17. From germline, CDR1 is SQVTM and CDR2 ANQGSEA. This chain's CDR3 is CSVRPGTVSRDFF. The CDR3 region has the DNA TGCAGCGTCAGGCCCGGGACAGTGTCAAGAGATTTCTTT.

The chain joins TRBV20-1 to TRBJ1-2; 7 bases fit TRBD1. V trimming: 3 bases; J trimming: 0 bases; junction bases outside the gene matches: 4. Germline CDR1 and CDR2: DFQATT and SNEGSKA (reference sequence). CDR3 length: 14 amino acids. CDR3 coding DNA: TGCAGTGCTAGTGGGACAGTTACTAACTATGGCTACACCTTC. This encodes CSASGTVTNYGYTF.

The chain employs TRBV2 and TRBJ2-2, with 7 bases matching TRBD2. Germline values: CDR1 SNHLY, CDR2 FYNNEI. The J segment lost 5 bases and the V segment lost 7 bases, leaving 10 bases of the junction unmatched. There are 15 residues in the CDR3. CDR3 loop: CASKSGGSSTGELFF. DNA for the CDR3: TGTGCCAGCAAATCCGGGGGGAGTTCGACCGGGGAGCTGTTTTTT.

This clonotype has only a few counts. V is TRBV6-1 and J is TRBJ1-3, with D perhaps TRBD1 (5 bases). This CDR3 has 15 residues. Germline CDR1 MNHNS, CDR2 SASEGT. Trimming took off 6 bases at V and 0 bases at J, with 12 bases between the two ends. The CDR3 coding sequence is TGTGCCAGCAGGCCGGGACTCAACTCTGGAAACACCATATATTTT. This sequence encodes CASRPGLNSGNTIYF.

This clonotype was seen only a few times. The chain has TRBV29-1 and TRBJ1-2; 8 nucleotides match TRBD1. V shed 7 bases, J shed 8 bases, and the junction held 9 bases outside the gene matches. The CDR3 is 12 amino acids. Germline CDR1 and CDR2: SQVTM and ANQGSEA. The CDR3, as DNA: TGCAGCGCCCGGACAGGGAAAGAAGGCTACACCTTC. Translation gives CSARTGKEGYTF.

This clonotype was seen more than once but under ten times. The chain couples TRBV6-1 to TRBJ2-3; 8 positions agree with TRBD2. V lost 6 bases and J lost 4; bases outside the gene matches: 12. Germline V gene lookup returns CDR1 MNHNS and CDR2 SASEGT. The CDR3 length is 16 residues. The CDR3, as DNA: TGTGCCAGCAGCCCCAACCAGGGACTAGAGGCAGATACGCAGTATTTT. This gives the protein CASSPNQGLEADTQYF.

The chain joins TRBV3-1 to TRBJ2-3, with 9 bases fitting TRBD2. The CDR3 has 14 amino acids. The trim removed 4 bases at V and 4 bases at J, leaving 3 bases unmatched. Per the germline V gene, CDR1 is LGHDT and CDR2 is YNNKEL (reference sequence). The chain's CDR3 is CASSLRTSADTQYF. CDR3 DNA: TGTGCCAGCAGCCTCCGGACTAGCGCAGATACGCAGTATTTT.

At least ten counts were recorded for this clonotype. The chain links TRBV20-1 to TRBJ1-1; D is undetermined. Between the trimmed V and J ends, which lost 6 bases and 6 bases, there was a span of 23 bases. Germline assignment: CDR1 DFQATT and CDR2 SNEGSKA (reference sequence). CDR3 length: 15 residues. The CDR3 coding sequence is TGCAGTGCCGGTTTTTGGACCGCGTCTCTGTCTGAAGCTTTCTTT. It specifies CSAGFWTASLSEAFF.

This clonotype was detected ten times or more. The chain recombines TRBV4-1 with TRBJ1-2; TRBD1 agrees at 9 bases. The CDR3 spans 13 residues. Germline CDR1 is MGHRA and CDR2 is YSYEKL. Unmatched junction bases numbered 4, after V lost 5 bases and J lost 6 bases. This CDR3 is CASSARTGDGYTF. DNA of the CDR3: TGCGCCAGCAGCGCCCGGACAGGGGATGGCTACACCTTC.

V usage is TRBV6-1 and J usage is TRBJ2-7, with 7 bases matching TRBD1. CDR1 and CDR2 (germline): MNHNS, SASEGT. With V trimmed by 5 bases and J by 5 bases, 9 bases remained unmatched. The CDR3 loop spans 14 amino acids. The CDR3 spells CASSQRQGYDEQYV. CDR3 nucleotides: TGTGCCAGCAGTCAACGACAGGGTTACGACGAGCAGTACGTC.